This T cell receptor beta chain was observed in a study of cytomegalovirus exposure and HLA in healthy donors (dated by TCRdb to about 2017). The study in broad terms: The 500 to 800 repertoires of the first cohort and the 120 validation repertoires were produced on the same platform, according to a later analysis. The study aimed to test whether cataloging public T cell receptors could reveal signatures of past pathogen exposure. Besides the first cohort of more than 650 subjects, a separate validation cohort made up of roughly 120 different subjects was used. To predict cytomegalovirus infection status, the study brought together high-throughput TCR immunosequencing, statistical association of individual TCRs with disease status, and machine learning. Beyond this particular receptor, the publication reports: A later analysis found that TCRs clustered in the first cohort also tended to co-occur in the 95 to 150 validation repertoires, with just under 95% of cluster scores above 0. A total of 150 to 200 TCR beta chains were listed by the study as associated with cytomegalovirus. A few of the identified cytomegalovirus-associated TCR beta chains were confirmed in vitro to be specific for cytomegalovirus antigens. While some public TCRs were present in many individuals, most TCR sequences turned up only very rarely across donors. Cytomegalovirus status was reported to be diagnosed by the classifier with high specificity and sensitivity in both the original and validation cohorts. According to the authors, the approach could potentially be generalized to other disease states and immunological phenotypes. A later analysis had no HLA typing for the validation cohort, so co-occurrence there was scored across all 130 or so repertoires.

The library came from the immunoSEQ multiplex PCR assay. On the study's bioinformatics: A statistical classification framework was built to diagnose cytomegalovirus status from the catalog of TCR beta chain sequences. TCRdb carries this immuneACCESS record with in-frame sequences only. Its versions omit some clonotypes, under half of them owing to an unresolved V gene in the studies checked, with the rest unexplained. For V, J and clone size, that table is used; D and trimming come from the DNA. Across this sample there are roughly 280,000 clones, with around 85% seen only once. Over 0.95% of the sample is held by the ten biggest clonotypes. CDR3 length: 14 amino acids, cysteine to phenylalanine. Solely the CDR3 DNA is kept, with 42 bases framed from the first base. A distance of 5 bases separates the germline ends of V and J, which lose 0 bases and 1 base respectively. CDR1 and CDR2, looked up from the germline V gene, are SGHRS and YFSETQ.

Donors formed part of the validation cohort, which comprised about 130 subjects and was distinct from the first cohort of under 850 subjects. This clone was counted a single time. The antigen it binds to is not known. The record has no base qualities; no much larger clone is one base away. This sample also contains other DNA sequences that code for the same CDR3. The receptor's source is a woman in her late teens or twenties in good health and CMV-seronegative. The chain employs TRBV5-1 and TRBJ1-3; the D gene assignment is ambiguous. Sequencing was performed on PBMCs. Here is the DNA: TGCGCCAGCAGCTTGGGTTCTTCTGGAAACACCATATATTTT. This codes for CASSLGSSGNTIYF.